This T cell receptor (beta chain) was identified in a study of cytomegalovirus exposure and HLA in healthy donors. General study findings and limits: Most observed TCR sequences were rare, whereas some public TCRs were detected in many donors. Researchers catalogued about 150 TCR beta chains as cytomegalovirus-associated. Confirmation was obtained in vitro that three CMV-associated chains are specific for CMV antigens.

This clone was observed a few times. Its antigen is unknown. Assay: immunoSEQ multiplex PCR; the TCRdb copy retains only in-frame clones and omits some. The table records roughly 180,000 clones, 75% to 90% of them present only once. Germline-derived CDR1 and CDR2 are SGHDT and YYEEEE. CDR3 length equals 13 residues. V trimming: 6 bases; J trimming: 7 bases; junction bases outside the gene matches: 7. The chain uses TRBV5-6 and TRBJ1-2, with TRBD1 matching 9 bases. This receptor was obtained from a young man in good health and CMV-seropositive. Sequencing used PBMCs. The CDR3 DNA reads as TGTGCCAGCATCATACAGGGGGCGCGTGGCTACACCTTC. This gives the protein CASIIQGARGYTF.